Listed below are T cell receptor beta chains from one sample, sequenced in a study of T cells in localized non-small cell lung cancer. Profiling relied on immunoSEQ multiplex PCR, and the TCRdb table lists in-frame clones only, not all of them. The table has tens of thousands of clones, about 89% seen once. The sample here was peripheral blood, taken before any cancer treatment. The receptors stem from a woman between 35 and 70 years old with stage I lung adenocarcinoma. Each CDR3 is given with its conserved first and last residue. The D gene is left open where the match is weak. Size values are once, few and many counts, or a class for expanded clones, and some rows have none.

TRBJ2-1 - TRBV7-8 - TGTGCCAGCAGCTTTACTAGCCCCTACAATGAGCAGTTCTTC CASSFTSPYNEQFF
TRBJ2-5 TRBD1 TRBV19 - TGTGCCAGTAGCGACAGGGGGCCCTTTGCCCAAGAGACCCAGTACTTC CASSDRGPFAQETQYF
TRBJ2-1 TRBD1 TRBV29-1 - TGCAGCGTGAACCCGGGACAGGGGTCTGCTGAGCAGTTCTTC CSVNPGQGSAEQFF
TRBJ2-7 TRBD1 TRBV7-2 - TGTGCCAGCAGCATGACAGGGGGCGGCTACGAGCAGTACTTC CASSMTGGGYEQYF
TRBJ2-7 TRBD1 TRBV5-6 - TGTGCCAGCACCCTCTTGGACAGGGGCTACGAGCAGTACTTC CASTLLDRGYEQYF
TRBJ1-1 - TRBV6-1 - TGTGCCAGCAGTCCCCGTGGGGGGGCCGTCACTGAAGCTTTCTTT CASSPRGGAVTEAFF
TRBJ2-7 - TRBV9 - TGTGCCAGCAGCGCCCGGGACGGTCCCTACGAGCAGTACTTC CASSARDGPYEQYF
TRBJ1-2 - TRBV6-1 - TGTGCCAGCAGTTTCGACGGTGGGCAGTTCGGCTACACCTTC CASSFDGGQFGYTF
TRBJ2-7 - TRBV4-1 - TGCGCCAGCAGCCTCCAATTGGCAGCCGGCGAGCAGTACTTC CASSLQLAAGEQYF
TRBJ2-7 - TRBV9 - TGTGCCAGCAGCGAACAGGACCCCTCCTACGAGCAGTACTTC CASSEQDPSYEQYF
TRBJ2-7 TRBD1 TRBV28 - TGTGCCAGCAGGACTGGGGCAGGGGGCACCTACGAGCAGTACTTC CASRTGAGGTYEQYF
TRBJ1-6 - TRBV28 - TGTGCCAGCAGTCCCCTCTCTTTGTCCCGCGCCTACAGGAATTCACCCCTCCACTTT CASSPLSLSRAYRNSPLHF
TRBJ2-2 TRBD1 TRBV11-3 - TGTGCCAGCAGCAAATCGGCCTCGGGACAGGGGGCTTTCGGGGAGCTGTTTTTT CASSKSASGQGAFGELFF
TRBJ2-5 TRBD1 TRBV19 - TGTGCCAGTAGTCCCGTCCCGGGACAGGGGTACCAAGAGACCCAGTACTTC CASSPVPGQGYQETQYF
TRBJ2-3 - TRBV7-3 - TGTGCCAGCAGCGGACGCACAGATACGCAGTATTTT CASSGRTDTQYF
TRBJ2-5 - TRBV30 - TGTGCCTGGAGCCCGGATCGGGGCCAGGAGACCCAGTACTTC CAWSPDRGQETQYF
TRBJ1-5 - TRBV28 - TGTGCCAGCAGCAACATCCAGGGACATCAGCCCCAGCATTTT CASSNIQGHQPQHF
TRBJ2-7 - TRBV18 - TGTGCCAGTGGGGATTCCTACGAGCAGTACTTC CASGDSYEQYF
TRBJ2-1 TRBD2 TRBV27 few TGTGCCAGCAGTTTAAAAGCGGGGGGCCTCAGCTCCTACAATGAGCAGTTCTTC CASSLKAGGLSSYNEQFF
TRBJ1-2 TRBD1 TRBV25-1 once TGTGCCAGCAGTCAGGGTGGGACAGCAATCTATGGCTACACCTTC CASSQGGTAIYGYTF
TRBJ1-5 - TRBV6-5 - TGTGCCAGCAGTTACGATTGGGGGCAGCCCCAGCATTTT CASSYDWGQPQHF
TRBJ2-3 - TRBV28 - TGTGCCAGCAGTCCGGGGGACAGCTACACAGATACGCAGTATTTT CASSPGDSYTDTQYF
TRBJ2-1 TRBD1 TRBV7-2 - TGTGCCAGCAGCTCCTGGACAGGGTGGGACAATGAGCAGTTCTTC CASSSWTGWDNEQFF
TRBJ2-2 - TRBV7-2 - TGTGCCAGCAGCTTAAGAGGGAACACCGGGGAGCTGTTTTTT CASSLRGNTGELFF
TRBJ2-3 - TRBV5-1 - TGCGCCAGCAGCTCGGGACTGAACACAGATACGCAGTATTTT CASSSGLNTDTQYF
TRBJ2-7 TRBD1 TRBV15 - TGTGCCACCAGCACAGAGATGGGACAGGCCTACGAGCAGTACTTC CATSTEMGQAYEQYF
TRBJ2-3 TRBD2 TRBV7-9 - TGTGCCAGCAGACCTAGCGGGGGACTCACAGATACGCAGTATTTT CASRPSGGLTDTQYF
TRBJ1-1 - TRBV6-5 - TGTGCCAGCAGTTCCGGACTCATGAACACTGAAGCTTTCTTT CASSSGLMNTEAFF
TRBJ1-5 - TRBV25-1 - TGTGCCAGCAGTGGGGGGGCGGTTGGTCCCCAGCATTTT CASSGGAVGPQHF